This TCR beta chain derives from a study of blood T cell repertoires in COVID-19. The wider study: Acute and convalescent COVID-19 specimens originated in the United States, Italy and Spain.

Germline CDR1 reads SGHRS; CDR2 reads YFSETQ. V shed 5 bases and J 1 base; nucleotides not matched to a gene: 7. This CDR3 has 16 residues. In the original workflow: Amplification of reference gene primers provided the estimated nucleated cell counts. Assay used: immunoSEQ multiplex PCR; TCRdb lists only in-frame clones, some missing. The V and J calls and clone size are taken from that table; D and trimming were inferred from the DNA. Of 200,000 to 300,000 clones in the sample, approximately 86% were seen once. The rearrangement links TRBV5-1 to TRBJ1-1; 11 bases match TRBD1. The TCR sequence derives from a middle-aged man who had recovered from COVID-19. Sequencing was carried out using peripheral blood. The CDR3 nucleotides read TGCGCCAGCAGATTAGGACAGGGGGCCACGAACACTGAAGCTTTCTTT. It is translated as CASRLGQGATNTEAFF.